These 8 T cell receptor beta chains were sequenced from one sample in a study of spatial heterogeneity in lung cancer. Overall study findings and caveats: Counts of expanded alpha and beta TCRs within tumors tracked the tumor nonsynonymous mutation count.

Their antigen targets remain unknown. TCRdb used MiXCR to reprocess the 5' RACE reads, holding one entry per CDR3 protein. In the table there are 5,200 or so distinct CDR3 sequences, around 7% of which are singletons. The time point here: sample taken at primary tumor resection. Sequences were derived from lung tumor tissue, sampled at surgery. The receptors come from a male donor with early-stage non-small cell lung cancer.

This clonotype was seen repeatedly, ten times or more. The chain has TRBV11-2 and TRBJ2-4, with D perhaps matching TRBD1 (6 bases). The CDR3 contains 17 residues. Trimming cost V 5 bases and J 6 bases, with 23 bases left between them. Germline-derived CDR1 and CDR2 are SGHAT and FQNNGV. The CDR3 nucleotides read TGTGCCAGCAGCCCGAGGCCTACAGGGTACACACGAAACATTCAGTACTTC. Translation gives CASSPRPTGYTRNIQYF.

This clonotype has more than one count but fewer than ten. The chain couples TRBV6-2 or TRBV6-3 to TRBJ2-5; D may be TRBD2 (6 bases). This CDR3 has 15 amino acids. V was clipped by 4 bases and J by 1 base, with 13 bases between them. Germline V CDR1 and CDR2: MNHEY, SVGEGT. Written as DNA, the CDR3 is TGTGCCAGCAGTTCAGCGGGTAGGGTCCAAGAGACCCAGTACTTC. This encodes CASSSAGRVQETQYF.

This clonotype was seen a handful of times. CDR3 loop: CSARVFQGGETQYF. In nucleotides, the CDR3 is TGCAGTGCTAGAGTTTTCCAGGGAGGCGAGACCCAGTACTTC. V and J are TRBV20-1 and TRBJ2-5, with D tentatively TRBD2 (6 bases). CDR1 is DFQATT and CDR2 is SNEGSKA in the germline V gene (reference sequence). The CDR3 length is 14 residues. Trimming took 1 base from V and 5 from J, leaving 14 bases between them.

This clonotype was seen many times. The chain carries TRBV12-3 or TRBV12-4 and TRBJ2-2; D remains unclear. The CDR3 is 15 residues long. V lost 0 bases, J lost 4 bases, and 9 bases lay in between. CDR3 loop: CASSLALISTGELFF. The CDR3 DNA reads TGTGCCAGCAGTTTAGCGCTGATTTCCACCGGGGAGCTGTTTTTT.

This clonotype occurred many times. The genes are TRBV7-3 and TRBJ1-1; TRBD1 aligns across 7 bases. Unmatched junction bases numbered 4, after V lost 1 base and J lost 8 bases. Per the germline V gene, CDR1 is SGHTA and CDR2 is FQGTGA. The CDR3 extends over 13 amino acids. CDR3 residues: CASSLNPTGEAFF. For the CDR3, the DNA is TGTGCCAGCAGCTTAAATCCGACAGGGGAAGCTTTCTTT.

This clonotype has only a few counts. DNA of the CDR3: TGTGCCAGCAGTTACCAGTCGGGAGGGACTGAAGCTTTCTTT. Translation gives CASSYQSGGTEAFF. The chain joins TRBV6-2 or TRBV6-3 to TRBJ1-1; D call uncertain. The V gene's germline CDR1 is MNHEY and CDR2 SVGEGT. The CDR3 runs 14 residues. V dropped 2 bases and J dropped 5 bases, with 12 bases sitting between them.

This clonotype is termed medium-sized. The rearrangement joins TRBV7-3 to TRBJ2-2, with D unresolved. Trimming removed 2 bases at V and 1 base at J, with 2 bases between. The CDR3 runs 13 residues. CDR1 and CDR2 (germline): SGHTA, FQGTGA. CDR3: CASSLGNTGELFF. The CDR3 DNA follows: TGTGCCAGCAGCTTAGGGAACACCGGGGAGCTGTTTTTT.

The sample holds a few counts of this clonotype. The V gene is TRBV18, the J gene TRBJ1-2; D is unclear. Per the germline V gene, CDR1 is KGHSH and CDR2 is LQKENI. V lost 6 bases and J 8 bases, leaving 16 bases between the germline ends. There are 13 residues in the CDR3. The CDR3 DNA reads TGTGCCAGCTCCCCGGTGGTCGACATGGGCTACACCTTC. This gives the protein CASSPVVDMGYTF.